These 22 T cell receptor beta chains were sequenced from one sample in a study of response to subunit inactivated influenza vaccine. A single record per CDR3 protein comes from TCRdb applying MiXCR to the RT-PCR reads. The table records roughly 550,000 distinct CDR3 sequences, 20% to 25% of them present only once. The sample also formed part of further work on T cells expressing NK-cell markers. That study reports: In generating TCR beta cDNA, 5'RACE template switching with UMIs was used.

The source material was CD4+ T cells sorted from PBMCs, sampled roughly 12 days after vaccination. All receptors derive from a man aged 45-65 years who received an inactivated influenza vaccine.

The rearrangement joins TRBV5-6 to TRBJ2-1, with 9 bases aligning to TRBD1. The V and J ends lost 5 bases and 1 base, in that order; junction bases with no gene match: 4. Germline CDR1 and CDR2: SGHDT and YYEEEE. The CDR3 extends over 15 amino acids. DNA of the CDR3: TGTGCCAGCAGTAAAGGACAGGGGTCCTACAATGAGCAGTTCTTC. It translates to CASSKGQGSYNEQFF.

The chain is built from TRBV12-3 or TRBV12-4 and TRBJ2-7; no clear D. Deletions cut 2 bases from V and 0 bases from J, with 17 bases between. The length of the CDR3 is 17 residues. CDR3 coding DNA: TGTGCCAGCAGTTTATTGCCTTTTGGCAGCCGCTCCTACGAGCAGTACTTC. It codes for CASSLLPFGSRSYEQYF.

The chain employs TRBV5-1 and TRBJ2-7; D may be TRBD1 (6 bases). V was cut by 4 bases and J by 6 bases, with 17 bases left in between. Germline assignment: CDR1 SGHRS and CDR2 YFSETQ. The CDR3 sequence is 14 residues long. The CDR3 sequence: CASSIPGQGFEQYF. The DNA for the CDR3 is TGCGCCAGCAGCATTCCGGGACAAGGGTTCGAGCAGTACTTC.

The chain is built from TRBV20-1 and TRBJ2-3; TRBD1 aligns across 8 bases. Germline values: CDR1 DFQATT, CDR2 SNEGSKA (reference sequence). Trimming at V came to 5 bases and at J to 4 bases, leaving 2 bases not matched to a gene. The CDR3 spans 12 residues. The CDR3, as DNA: TGCAGTGCTCCGACAGGGGCAGATACGCAGTATTTT. This codes for CSAPTGADTQYF.

The gene calls are TRBV7-9 and TRBJ2-2, with 7 bases matching TRBD1. This CDR3 contains 14 residues. From germline, CDR1 is SEHNR and CDR2 FQNEAQ (reference sequence). V was pared by 4 bases and J by 6 bases, with 5 bases of the junction left unmatched. CDR3 sequence reads: CASSSRQGSGELFF. The CDR3 DNA is TGTGCCAGCAGCTCCAGACAGGGTTCCGGGGAGCTGTTTTTT.

The chain uses TRBV6-1 and TRBJ1-1; 8 bases fit TRBD1. Germline V gene lookup returns CDR1 MNHNS and CDR2 SASEGT. The J segment lost 2 bases and the V segment lost 6 bases, leaving 8 bases of the junction unmatched. The CDR3 is 15 residues long. This CDR3 is CASSKTTGVNTEAFF. For the CDR3, the DNA is TGTGCCAGCAGCAAAACGACAGGGGTAAACACTGAAGCTTTCTTT.

In its sample, this clonotype was seen many times. The chain joins TRBV5-1 to TRBJ2-1; the match to TRBD1 covers 12 bases. Germline V gene lookup returns CDR1 SGHRS and CDR2 YFSETQ. The J segment lost 7 bases and the V segment lost 4 bases, leaving 12 bases of the junction unmatched. The CDR3 runs to 17 residues. The CDR3 reads CASSPISGTGGRNEQFF. For the CDR3, the DNA is TGCGCCAGCAGCCCAATCTCCGGGACAGGGGGCCGGAATGAGCAGTTCTTC.

V gene TRBV20-1 combines with J gene TRBJ1-1, with D perhaps TRBD1 (6 bases). The V end lost 0 bases, the J end lost 1 base, and 12 bases lay between the germline ends. CDR1 and CDR2 (germline): DFQATT, SNEGSKA (reference sequence). CDR3 size: 15 residues. In nucleotides, the CDR3 is TGCAGTGCTAGAGATGTGGGGGGCGCGAACACTGAAGCTTTCTTT. It codes for CSARDVGGANTEAFF.

The gene calls are TRBV7-2 and TRBJ2-3; tentatively, D is TRBD2 (6 bases). The germline CDR1 and CDR2 sequences are SGHTA and FQGNSA. Trimming shortened V by 5 bases and J by 6 bases, and 18 bases separated the two germline ends. This CDR3 has 15 residues. CDR3 nucleotide sequence: TGTGCCAGCAGCGCGGGACTTACAGTGATGGATACGCAGTATTTT. Residues: CASSAGLTVMDTQYF.

J is TRBJ2-7 and V is TRBV20-1; 8 bases align to TRBD1. Germline V gene data show CDR1 as DFQATT and CDR2 as SNEGSKA (reference sequence). J was trimmed by 6 bases and V by 3 bases; bases with no gene match: 10. CDR3 length: 14 amino acids. The CDR3 loop is CSASPSRGLGEQYF. The CDR3 coding sequence is TGCAGTGCTAGCCCTTCCAGGGGGCTCGGCGAGCAGTACTTC.

The gene calls are TRBV15 and TRBJ2-3; TRBD2 agrees at 10 bases. Germline-derived CDR1 and CDR2 are LNHNV and YYDKDF (reference sequence). This CDR3 region has 15 residues. V lost 6 bases, J lost 1 base, and 4 bases stayed unmatched. The CDR3 DNA follows: TGTGCCACCAGGCCGGGGACTAGCGGCACAGATACGCAGTATTTT. This encodes CATRPGTSGTDTQYF.

This sequence joins TRBV5-4 and TRBJ2-7, with TRBD2 matching 8 bases. Germline V gene data show CDR1 as SGHNT and CDR2 as YYREEE (reference sequence). J was trimmed by 6 bases and V by 4 bases; bases with no gene match: 12. CDR3 length: 15 residues. Here the CDR3 reads CASSPRLGLDAEQYF. DNA for the CDR3: TGTGCCAGCAGCCCCCGGCTGGGACTAGATGCCGAGCAGTACTTC.

This clonotype has just a few counts. The gene calls are TRBV7-2 and TRBJ2-5; D is uncertain. With 1 base removed from V and 0 bases from J, the gap between germline ends came to 6 bases. The CDR3 sequence is 14 residues long. CDR1 and CDR2 from the germline V gene are SGHTA and FQGNSA. CDR3 protein: CASSLDRYQETQYF. The CDR3 DNA follows: TGTGCCAGCAGCTTAGACAGATACCAAGAGACCCAGTACTTC. The full variable domain, its missing parts supplied by reference TRBV7-2 and TRBJ2-5, is GAGVSQSPSNKVTEKGKDVELRCDPISGHTALYWYRQSLGQGLEFLIYFQGNSAPDKSGLPSDRFSAERTGGSVSTLTIQRTQQEDSAVYLCASSLDRYQETQYFGPGTRLLVL.

This chain joins TRBV7-2 and TRBJ2-6; tentative D call: TRBD1 (6 bases). CDR1 SGHTA and CDR2 FQGNSA come from the germline V gene. The CDR3 has 17 residues. Trimming pared 2 bases from V and 0 bases from J, leaving 11 bases between. CDR3 bases: TGTGCCAGCAGCTTACACCCACAGGGCTCTGGGGCCAACGTCCTGACTTTC. This codes for CASSLHPQGSGANVLTF.

V usage is TRBV10-3 and J usage is TRBJ1-1, with D possibly matching TRBD1 (6 bases). Germline loops: CDR1 ENHRY, CDR2 SYGVKD. The CDR3 totals 14 residues. The V end lost 5 bases, the J end lost 2 bases, and 12 bases lay between the germline ends. The CDR3 sequence: CAISWGAGNTEAFF. The CDR3 bases are TGTGCCATCAGTTGGGGGGCAGGAAACACTGAAGCTTTCTTT.

Only a few counts were recorded for this clonotype. V and J are TRBV28 and TRBJ1-2, with TRBD1 matching 7 bases. This CDR3 has 15 residues. V dropped 2 bases and J dropped 6; count of bases not matched to a gene: 9. CDR1 and CDR2 from the germline V gene are MDHEN and SYDVKM. CDR3 DNA sequence: TGTGCCAGCAGTTTAGTGGTCCGAACAGGGGATGGCTACACCTTC. Translated, it gives CASSLVVRTGDGYTF.

The table lists this clonotype with a few counts. The chain has TRBV25-1 and TRBJ2-5; maybe TRBD2 (6 bases). Germline values: CDR1 MGHDK, CDR2 SYGVNS. V was clipped by 2 bases and J by 4 bases, with 14 bases between them. CDR3 size: 15 residues. DNA for the CDR3: TGTGCCAGCAGTGAAGTACTAGCCAGCCGAGAGACCCAGTACTTC. It codes for CASSEVLASRETQYF.

This clonotype has at least ten counts. This chain uses TRBV5-5 with TRBJ2-7, with a tentative D call TRBD2 (5 bases). In germline, CDR1 is SGHKS, CDR2 YYEKEE (reference sequence). CDR3 length: 13 amino acids. Trimming shortened V by 2 bases and J by 2 bases, and 8 bases separated the two germline ends. The CDR3, as DNA: TGTGCCAGCAGCTTAGCGACTACCTACGAGCAGTACTTC. The encoded protein is CASSLATTYEQYF.

The J gene is TRBJ2-5, the V gene TRBV15; 7 nucleotides align to TRBD1. This CDR3 spans 17 amino acids. With 1 base clipped from V and 2 bases from J, the junction kept 10 bases outside the gene matches. The germline CDR1 and CDR2 sequences are LNHNV and YYDKDF (reference sequence). The CDR3 coding sequence is TGTGCCACCAGCAGAGGTTCCAGGGGGATTCTTCAAGAGACCCAGTACTTC. Its protein product is CATSRGSRGILQETQYF.

The J gene is TRBJ2-5, the V gene TRBV20-1; D possibly uses TRBD1 or TRBD2 (7 bases each). V was shortened by 0 bases and J by 5 bases, with 19 bases between the two germline ends. CDR3 length: 16 residues. Germline loops: CDR1 DFQATT, CDR2 SNEGSKA (reference sequence). CDR3 nucleotides: TGCAGTGCTAGAGACTGGGGGAGGGGGCGCCGGGAGACCCAGTACTTC. Translating it yields CSARDWGRGRRETQYF.

This clonotype has a handful of counts. J is TRBJ1-6 and V is TRBV20-1, with no clear D. V lost 6 bases, J lost 4 bases, and 10 bases lay in between. CDR1 and CDR2 (germline): DFQATT, SNEGSKA (reference sequence). CDR3 length: 13 residues. In DNA form, the CDR3 reads TGCAGTGCAAGATCCCCTTATAATTCACCCCTCCACTTT. Translating gives CSARSPYNSPLHF.

This clonotype was counted a few times. The CDR3 DNA is TGTGCCAGCAGCTTAGTCCCGCAGCCGGGGGAATCCCTCCACTTT. The encoded protein is CASSLVPQPGESLHF. This chain links TRBV7-8 with TRBJ1-6; the D gene is possibly TRBD1 (5 bases). CDR1 SGHVS and CDR2 FQNEAQ come from the germline V gene. The ends were cut back, 1 base at V and 14 bases at J, with 18 bases in the middle. There are 15 residues in the CDR3.